The 32 T cell receptor beta chains below come from one sample, sequenced in a study of metastatic and nonmetastatic thyroid tumors. MiXCR re-clonotyped the PCR reads for TCRdb. The profile shows tens of thousands of clones, roughly an eighth of them singletons. Each patient went into thyroid surgery without having received any treatment. What was sequenced was tumor tissue. These receptor sequences come from a female donor with papillary thyroid cancer or a benign thyroid nodule (not recorded which). Some clones in this sample may be carry-over from other donors' samples.

This clone was seen many times. This rearrangement joins TRBV20-1 to TRBJ2-5, with D perhaps TRBD2 (6 bases). CDR1 and CDR2 (germline): DFQATT, SNEGSKA (reference sequence). Trimming removed 3 bases from V and 4 bases from J, with 12 bases in between. The CDR3 loop spans 13 amino acids. The CDR3: CSARILGGETQYF. CDR3 sequence (DNA): TGCAGTGCTAGGATTTTGGGGGGAGAGACCCAGTACTTC.

Remarks on this clone: A much bigger clone sits one base away, suggesting this may be a read error. The CDR3 loop reads CSARRPGEAFF. DNA of the CDR3: TGCAGTGCTAGGCGGCCAGGTGAAGCTTTCTTT. This chain joins TRBV20-1 and TRBJ1-1; D is undetermined. Germline assignment: CDR1 DFQATT and CDR2 SNEGSKA (reference sequence). V lost 3 bases and J lost 7, with 9 bases in between. This CDR3 is built from 11 residues.

This clone appeared many times. This sample includes further DNA sequences coding for the same CDR3. V usage is TRBV28 and J usage is TRBJ2-7; D possibly matches TRBD1 or TRBD2 (5 bases each). The germline V gene encodes CDR1 MDHEN and CDR2 SYDVKM. The CDR3 length is 16 residues. Trimming took off 3 bases at V and 0 bases at J, with 15 bases between the two ends. Written as DNA, the CDR3 is TGTGCCAGCAGTTTGGGACCGGGGCGGATCTCCTACGAGCAGTACTTC. Translated: CASSLGPGRISYEQYF.

As regards this clone: A read error may produce the germline difference seen at one junction end. This chain links TRBV20-1 with TRBJ1-2; no clear D. Germline V gene lookup returns CDR1 DFQATT and CDR2 SNEGSKA (reference sequence). CDR3 length: 14 residues. The chain's CDR3 is CSAREERYLYGYTF. CDR3 coding DNA: TGCAGTGCGAGAGAAGAGAGGTACCTCTATGGCTACACCTTC.

This clone was counted ten times or more. This chain links TRBV7-2 with TRBJ1-5; possible D gene TRBD1, 6 bases. Germline CDR1 and CDR2: SGHTA and FQGNSA. Trimming removed 2 bases at V and 2 bases at J, with 7 bases between. CDR3 length: 14 amino acids. The CDR3 DNA is TGTGCCAGCAGCTTAAGGGGGGGCAATCAGCCCCAGCATTTT. This encodes CASSLRGGNQPQHF.

There are many counts of this clone. V gene TRBV5-1 combines with J gene TRBJ1-1; possibly TRBD1 for D (5 bases). Germline lookup yields CDR1 SGHRS and CDR2 YFSETQ. This CDR3 comprises 14 residues. The germline V and J ends were trimmed by 3 bases and 7 bases, with 16 bases remaining between them. The CDR3: CASSYGTLKDEAFF. The CDR3 DNA reads TGCGCCAGCAGCTACGGGACGCTGAAAGATGAAGCTTTCTTT.

The chain joins TRBV4-1 to TRBJ1-2; D may be TRBD1 (5 bases). Deletions cut 0 bases from V and 4 bases from J, with 21 bases between. The CDR3 sequence is 18 residues long. Germline lookup yields CDR1 MGHRA and CDR2 YSYEKL. The CDR3 coding sequence is TGCGCCAGCAGCCAAGAGCCCCTCGGGGCCATTATTGGCTATGGCTACACCTTC. Translating gives CASSQEPLGAIIGYGYTF.

This clone was picked up many times. The V and J genes are TRBV20-1 and TRBJ2-1; D ambiguous. The germline gives CDR1 DFQATT, CDR2 SNEGSKA (reference sequence). There are 11 residues in the CDR3. V was pared by 0 bases and J by 9 bases, with 6 bases between. CDR3 loop: CSARDLGEQFF. The CDR3 DNA is TGCAGTGCTAGAGATCTGGGTGAGCAGTTCTTC.

This clone occurred many times. V and J are TRBV7-2 and TRBJ2-7, with 10 bases fitting TRBD1. This CDR3 comprises 20 residues. Germline lookup yields CDR1 SGHTA and CDR2 FQGNSA. The V and J ends lost 0 bases and 0 bases, in that order; junction bases with no gene match: 14. The chain's CDR3 is CASSLAADRGWYRFSYEQYF. CDR3 in DNA: TGTGCCAGCAGCTTAGCGGCGGACAGGGGGTGGTACCGCTTCTCCTACGAGCAGTACTTC.

This clone was observed a few times. The rearrangement joins TRBV28 to TRBJ2-1, with 8 bases identical to TRBD2. The CDR3 has 16 residues. J lost 6 bases, V lost 7 bases, and 14 bases had no gene match. CDR1 and CDR2 (germline): MDHEN, SYDVKM. Here the CDR3 DNA reads TGTGCCAGCACCTCGGGGGGACTAGTGGGATTCAATGAGCAGTTCTTC. This sequence encodes CASTSGGLVGFNEQFF.

The CDR3 loop reads CASSPQPGTSGRGGELFF. The DNA for the CDR3 is TGTGCCAGCAGCCCCCAACCCGGGACTAGCGGGAGAGGCGGGGAGCTGTTTTTT. This rearrangement joins TRBV11-1 to TRBJ2-2; 14 bases line up with TRBD2. This CDR3 spans 18 amino acids. The junction had 12 bases not matched to a gene; V was cut back by 5 bases and J by 7 bases. Germline-derived CDR1 and CDR2 are SGHAT and FQDESV (reference sequence).

This clone was found many times. The J gene is TRBJ2-1, the V gene TRBV20-1, with 12 nucleotides matching TRBD2. The germline gives CDR1 DFQATT, CDR2 SNEGSKA (reference sequence). V lost 6 bases to trimming and J lost 5 bases; unmatched junction nucleotides: 8. This CDR3 region has 15 residues. The CDR3 loop reads CSAEYRLAGDNEQFF. CDR3 nucleotide sequence: TGCAGTGCGGAATACCGACTAGCGGGAGACAATGAGCAGTTCTTC.

This clone has ten or more counts. This sequence joins TRBV20-1 and TRBJ2-3; D may be TRBD1 (6 bases). Germline V gene sequence: CDR1 DFQATT, CDR2 SNEGSKA (reference sequence). V was trimmed by 5 bases and J by 7 bases, leaving 13 bases between them. This CDR3 has 12 residues. CDR3 loop: CSALLDRYTQYF. The CDR3 nucleotides read TGCAGTGCTCTTCTAGACAGGTATACGCAGTATTTT.

This clone was recorded many times. Other nucleotide sequences in the sample specify the same CDR3. The chain has TRBV12-5 and TRBJ1-1; D not resolved. This CDR3 has 10 amino acids. CDR1 is LGHNT and CDR2 is FRNRAP in the germline V gene. The V and J ends lost 7 bases and 5 bases respectively, with 5 bases between them. The CDR3 loop reads CASARTEAFF. CDR3 sequence (DNA): TGTGCTAGTGCCCGGACTGAAGCTTTCTTT. Together with reference TRBV12-5 and TRBJ1-1, the CDR3 gives the full variable domain: DARVTQTPRHKVTEMGQEVTMRCQPILGHNTVFWYRQTMMQGLELLAYFRNRAPLDDSGMPKDRFSAEMPDATLATLKIQPSEPRDSAVYFCASARTEAFFGQGTRLTVV.

Regarding this clone: A junction end diverges from the germline sequence, so it may reflect a read error. The chain links TRBV28 to TRBJ2-3; D gene ambiguous. This CDR3 comprises 14 residues. Germline values: CDR1 MDHEN, CDR2 SYDVKM. The CDR3 protein is CASSSDSITYTQYF. The CDR3 nucleotides read TGTGCCAGCAGTAGCGACTCCATCACATATACGCAGTATTTT.

This clone was counted ten times or more. The chain combines TRBV7-2 with TRBJ2-5, with D possibly TRBD2 on 6 matching bases. Germline CDR1 and CDR2: SGHTA and FQGNSA. This CDR3 region has 15 residues. The germline V and J ends were trimmed by 1 base and 2 bases, with 11 bases remaining between them. CDR3 sequence reads: CASSLGGIGQETQYF. The CDR3 DNA follows: TGTGCCAGCAGCTTAGGCGGGATCGGGCAAGAGACCCAGTACTTC.

This clone was observed many times. The chain carries TRBV6-1 and TRBJ2-5; D uncertain. Per germline, CDR1 MNHNS and CDR2 SASEGT. The CDR3 runs to 13 residues. V shed 5 bases and J shed 2 bases, with 9 bases lying between them. This CDR3 is CASSSRPQETQYF. For the CDR3, the DNA is TGTGCCAGCAGTTCCAGACCACAAGAGACCCAGTACTTC.

This clone occurred a few times. Just one base apart from a much larger clone, this may be a read error. The rearrangement links TRBV15 to TRBJ2-2; a possible D gene is TRBD1 (6 bases). Trimming cost V 4 bases and J 5 bases, with 17 bases left between them. The CDR3 totals 16 residues. Looked up from germline, CDR1 is LNHNV and CDR2 is YYDKDF (reference sequence). The CDR3 bases are TGTGCCACCAGCACAGAAAGCGGCAGGGGAACCGGGGAGCTGTTTTTT. Translation gives CATSTESGRGTGELFF.

This clone was counted ten times or more. The chain couples TRBV7-9 to TRBJ2-1; 7 nucleotides match TRBD2. Germline values: CDR1 SEHNR, CDR2 FQNEAQ (reference sequence). V lost 4 bases and J lost 4; bases outside the gene matches: 1. The CDR3 has 13 residues. CDR3 protein: CASSWGLYNEQFF. The CDR3 region has the DNA TGTGCCAGCAGCTGGGGACTATACAATGAGCAGTTCTTC.

This clone was observed at least ten times. The chain's CDR3 is CAWDKNQGYGYTF. The DNA of the CDR3 is TGTGCCTGGGATAAAAACCAGGGTTACGGCTACACCTTC. This rearrangement joins TRBV30 to TRBJ1-2, with D possibly being TRBD1 (5 bases). Looked up from germline, CDR1 is GTSNPN and CDR2 is SVGIG (reference sequence). V was trimmed by 5 bases and J by 8 bases, leaving 18 bases between them. The CDR3 runs to 13 residues.

As concerns this clone: One end of the junction fails to match germline, which may point to a read error. V and J are TRBV9 and TRBJ2-7; 10 nucleotides line up with TRBD2. Per the germline V gene, CDR1 is SGDLS and CDR2 is YYNGEE. The CDR3 contains 16 residues. As DNA, the CDR3 is TGTGCCAGCATCGTAGCTCCGGGACTAGCGTCCTACGAGCAGTACTTC. Encoded protein: CASIVAPGLASYEQYF.

This clone was observed at least ten times. The J gene is TRBJ2-1, the V gene TRBV5-8; TRBD1 matches 11 bases. Germline-derived CDR1 and CDR2 are SGHTS and YDEGEE. V gave up 4 bases and J gave up 5 bases; unmatched junction bases: 8. This CDR3 is 16 amino acids long. The CDR3 spells CASSGGQGVYNNEQFF. DNA for the CDR3: TGTGCCAGCAGCGGGGGACAGGGGGTTTATAACAATGAGCAGTTCTTC.

This clone was seen many times. The CDR3: CSAGGTDLWQPQHF. CDR3 DNA: TGCAGTGCAGGGGGGACAGACCTTTGGCAGCCCCAGCATTTT. V is TRBV20-1 and J is TRBJ1-5; TRBD1 agrees at 7 bases. This CDR3 has 14 amino acids. Germline assignment: CDR1 DFQATT and CDR2 SNEGSKA (reference sequence). V dropped 6 bases and J dropped 7; count of bases not matched to a gene: 12.

This clone was seen repeatedly, ten times or more. This chain links TRBV2 with TRBJ2-2; TRBD2 agrees at 9 bases. The germline CDR1 and CDR2 sequences are SNHLY and FYNNEI. This CDR3 region has 15 residues. With V trimmed by 7 bases and J by 7 bases, 10 bases remained unmatched. CDR3 in amino acids: CASIRREGPLGELFF. CDR3 in DNA: TGTGCCAGCATACGGCGGGAGGGCCCTCTCGGGGAGCTGTTTTTT.

In this sample, this clone turned up many times. The chain recombines TRBV19 with TRBJ2-7, with D tentatively TRBD1 (6 bases). Germline CDR1 LNHDA, CDR2 SQIVND (reference sequence). Trimming cost V 7 bases and J 3 bases, with 13 bases left between them. The CDR3 runs to 13 residues. CDR3 region: CASNMEQGYEQYF. The CDR3 coding sequence is TGTGCCAGTAATATGGAACAGGGCTACGAGCAGTACTTC.

This clone has a count of ten or more. The genes are TRBV7-9 and TRBJ1-4; D unresolved. The CDR3 covers 15 residues. V was cut by 5 bases and J by 0 bases, with 10 bases left in between. The germline CDR1 and CDR2 sequences are SEHNR and FQNEAQ (reference sequence). The CDR3 coding sequence is TGTGCCAGCAGCCCTTATGCTACAACTAATGAAAAACTGTTTTTT. This translates into CASSPYATTNEKLFF.

At least ten counts were recorded for this clone. CDR3 sequence reads: CASSLSRNTGELFF. The DNA of the CDR3 is TGTGCCAGCAGTTTATCGAGAAACACCGGGGAGCTGTTTTTT. This chain connects TRBV28 to TRBJ2-2; unclear D gene. The CDR3 length is 14 residues. CDR1 is MDHEN, CDR2 SYDVKM, per germline. V gave up 1 base and J gave up 2 bases, with 5 bases separating them.

This sequence joins TRBV4-1 and TRBJ2-7; possible D gene TRBD1, 5 bases. Trimming cost V 1 base and J 2 bases, with 12 bases left between them. CDR3 length: 15 amino acids. CDR1 MGHRA and CDR2 YSYEKL come from the germline V gene. Here the CDR3 DNA reads TGCGCCAGCAGCCAAGCGGACATGAACGCCTACGAGCAGTACTTC. Protein product: CASSQADMNAYEQYF.

On this clone: A clone one base away is much larger, so this may be a read error. The rearrangement links TRBV20-1 to TRBJ2-7; D remains ambiguous. The CDR3 loop spans 11 amino acids. Germline V gene sequence: CDR1 DFQATT, CDR2 SNEGSKA (reference sequence). In nucleotides, the CDR3 is TGCAGTGTTAGATCCGAGTACGAGCAGTACTTC. This sequence encodes CSVRSEYEQYF.

In regard to this clone: The junction differs from germline at one of its ends, possibly a read error. This specimen includes other DNA sequences encoding the same CDR3. V is TRBV5-1 and J is TRBJ1-2, with TRBD1 matching 7 bases. The V gene's germline CDR1 is SGHRS and CDR2 YFSETQ. This CDR3 has 13 residues. DNA of the CDR3: TGCGCCAGCAGCGGGGAGGGGGCTTCTGGATACACATTC. It encodes CASSGEGASGYTF.

The sample holds a few counts of this clone. This sequence may be a read error, since a much larger clone differs from it by one base. The chain couples TRBV28 to TRBJ1-5; 8 positions match TRBD1. The CDR3 extends over 13 amino acids. Germline lookup yields CDR1 MDHEN and CDR2 SYDVKM. CDR3 sequence reads: CASSDRGGQPHHF. The CDR3 bases are TGTGCCAGCAGCGACAGGGGCGGCCAGCCCCATCATTTT. Supplemented by reference TRBV28 and TRBJ1-5, the full variable domain reads DVKVTQSSRYLVKRTGEKVFLECVQDMDHENMFWYRQDPGLGLRLIYFSYDVKMKEKGDIPEGYSVSREKKERFSLILESASTNQTSMYLCASSDRGGQPHHFGDGTRLSIL.

On this clone: A clone one base away is much larger, so this may be a read error. Other DNA sequences in this specimen translate into the identical CDR3. The V call is TRBV7-8, the J call TRBJ2-5, with 11 bases identical to TRBD1. The CDR3 is 15 residues long. Germline CDR1 SGHVS, CDR2 FQNEAQ. As DNA, the CDR3 is TGTGCCAGTAGCTTAACGGGACAGGGGGGTAGCTCCCAGTACTTC. Its protein product is CASSLTGQGGSSQYF.